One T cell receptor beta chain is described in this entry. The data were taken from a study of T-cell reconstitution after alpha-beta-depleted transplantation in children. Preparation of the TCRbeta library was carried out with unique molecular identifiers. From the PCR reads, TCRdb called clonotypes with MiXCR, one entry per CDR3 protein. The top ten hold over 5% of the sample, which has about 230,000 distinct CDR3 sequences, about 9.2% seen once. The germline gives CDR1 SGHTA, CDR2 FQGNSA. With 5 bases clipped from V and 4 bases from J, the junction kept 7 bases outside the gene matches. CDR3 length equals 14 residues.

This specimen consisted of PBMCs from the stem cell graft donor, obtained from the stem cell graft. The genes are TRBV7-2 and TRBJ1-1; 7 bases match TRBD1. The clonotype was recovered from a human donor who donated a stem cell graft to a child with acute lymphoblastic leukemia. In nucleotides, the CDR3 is TGTGCCAGCAGCCGCCGACAGGGAGGCACTGAAGCTTTCTTT. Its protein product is CASSRRQGGTEAFF.